This passage covers 29 T cell receptor beta chains from one sample sequenced in a study of blood T cell repertoires in COVID-19. The assay was immunoSEQ multiplex PCR, and TCRdb's table has in-frame clones only and misses some. The sample lists 300,000 or so clones; roughly 90% were seen once. The specimen was peripheral blood. Receptors originate from a man between 18 and 35 years old who had recovered from COVID-19.

The chain uses TRBV5-5 and TRBJ1-2; TRBD1 matches 9 bases. The V and J ends lost 3 bases and 7 bases, in that order; junction bases with no gene match: 22. The CDR3 consists of 19 residues. CDR1 and CDR2 (germline): SGHKS, YYEKEE (reference sequence). The CDR3 coding sequence is TGTGCCAGCAGCTCCGTCGTCCCGGGACAGGGTTACCGGTCGGGTGGCTACACCTTC. It specifies CASSSVVPGQGYRSGGYTF.

The chain employs TRBV18 and TRBJ2-1; D gene ambiguous. V was cut by 6 bases and J by 4 bases, with 7 bases left in between. Germline V CDR1 and CDR2: KGHSH, LQKENI. The CDR3 totals 12 residues. Here the CDR3 DNA reads TGTGCCAGCTCTACAGTATACAATGAGCAGTTCTTC. It specifies CASSTVYNEQFF.

The V call is TRBV7-6, the J call TRBJ2-7; TRBD1 matches at 10 bases. Germline V gene data show CDR1 as SGHVS and CDR2 as FNYEAQ. This CDR3 has 14 amino acids. V trimming: 4 bases; J trimming: 5 bases; junction bases outside the gene matches: 5. The CDR3 DNA reads as TGTGCCAGCAGCTATTCGGGACAGGGGAACGAGCAGTACTTC. This sequence encodes CASSYSGQGNEQYF.

The V and J genes are TRBV2 and TRBJ2-3, with D possibly being TRBD2 (6 bases). Germline V gene lookup returns CDR1 SNHLY and CDR2 FYNNEI. There are 13 residues in the CDR3. The germline V and J ends were trimmed by 4 bases and 3 bases, with 8 bases remaining between them. Here the CDR3 DNA reads TGTGCCAGCAGTGGCGGGATTACAGATACGCAGTATTTT. This gives the protein CASSGGITDTQYF.

The rearrangement joins TRBV9 to TRBJ2-5; a weak D match, TRBD1 (6 bases). The CDR3 covers 15 residues. Germline assignment: CDR1 SGDLS and CDR2 YYNGEE. The V gene lost 0 bases and the J gene lost 4 bases, with 13 bases spanning the gap. CDR3 in DNA: TGTGCCAGCAGCGTAGGATGGGGGCGCGGAGAGACCCAGTACTTC. This gives the protein CASSVGWGRGETQYF.

With regard to this clone: Other DNA sequences within the sample encode an identical CDR3. V usage is TRBV7-2 and J usage is TRBJ2-5, with 7 bases aligning to TRBD2. The V gene end was trimmed by 5 bases and the J gene end by 5 bases; junction bases not matched to a gene: 8. Per the germline V gene, CDR1 is SGHTA and CDR2 is FQGNSA. This CDR3 is 14 amino acids long. This CDR3 is CASSLSGSRETQYF. The DNA for the CDR3 is TGTGCCAGCAGCCTTAGCGGGTCTCGCGAGACCCAGTACTTC. The full variable domain, in which reference TRBV7-2 and TRBJ2-5 provide the parts outside the CDR3, is GAGVSQSPSNKVTEKGKDVELRCDPISGHTALYWYRQSLGQGLEFLIYFQGNSAPDKSGLPSDRFSAERTGGSVSTLTIQRTQQEDSAVYLCASSLSGSRETQYFGPGTRLLVL.

This chain uses TRBV27 with TRBJ1-2; 11 nucleotides match TRBD1. The CDR3 spans 14 residues. Germline V gene lookup returns CDR1 MNHEY and CDR2 SMNVEV (reference sequence). V trimming: 5 bases; J trimming: 6 bases; junction bases outside the gene matches: 5. CDR3 in amino acids: CASSRTGGKDGYTF. As DNA, the CDR3 is TGTGCCAGCAGTCGGACAGGGGGCAAGGATGGCTACACCTTC.

This sequence joins TRBV6-5 and TRBJ1-1, with D tentatively TRBD1 (5 bases). Trimming shortened V by 8 bases and J by 0 bases, and 13 bases separated the two germline ends. The CDR3 sequence is 14 residues long. Germline CDR1 is MNHEY and CDR2 is SVGAGI. As DNA, the CDR3 is TGTGCCAGCGCCCAGGGTTGGGTGAACACTGAAGCTTTCTTT. This sequence encodes CASAQGWVNTEAFF.

The genes are TRBV19 and TRBJ1-2; 7 bases fit TRBD1. CDR1 is LNHDA, CDR2 SQIVND, per germline (reference sequence). The CDR3 consists of 16 residues. V trimming: 3 bases; J trimming: 1 base; junction bases outside the gene matches: 8. CDR3 region: CASSIETGIINYGYTF. The CDR3, as DNA: TGTGCCAGTAGTATTGAGACAGGGATCATTAACTATGGCTACACCTTC.

The genes are TRBV11-3 and TRBJ1-2; D gene unclear. This CDR3 is 9 amino acids long. The ends were cut back, 0 bases at V and 13 bases at J, with 3 bases in the middle. The germline CDR1 and CDR2 sequences are SGHNT and YENEEA. In nucleotides, the CDR3 is TGTGCCAGCAGCTTAGACTCCACCTTC. Protein sequence: CASSLDSTF.

In this sample, this clone turned up once. The chain uses TRBV19 and TRBJ1-1; possibly TRBD1 for D (6 bases). This CDR3 has 14 amino acids. Germline lookup yields CDR1 LNHDA and CDR2 SQIVND (reference sequence). The V and J ends lost 6 bases and 0 bases respectively, with 11 bases between them. The CDR3, as DNA: TGTGCCAGTAGCCTAACAGGGATGAACACTGAAGCTTTCTTT. It translates to CASSLTGMNTEAFF.

V gene TRBV4-2 combines with J gene TRBJ2-1; 9 nucleotides match TRBD2. J gave up 1 base and V 4 bases, and 23 bases lay outside the gene matches. This CDR3 contains 22 residues. Germline-derived CDR1 and CDR2 are LGHNA and YNFKEQ. The CDR3 loop reads CASSLPPPGTSRQGGSYNEQFF. The CDR3, as DNA: TGTGCCAGCAGCCTCCCGCCCCCCGGGACTAGCAGGCAGGGGGGTTCCTACAATGAGCAGTTCTTC.

This chain connects TRBV4-1 to TRBJ1-3, with D possibly being TRBD1 (6 bases). The CDR3 runs to 17 residues. Trimming removed 1 base from V and 0 bases from J, with 13 bases in between. Germline lookup yields CDR1 MGHRA and CDR2 YSYEKL. DNA for the CDR3: TGCGCCAGCAGCCAAGTCTCAACAGGGCTCTCTGGAAACACCATATATTTT. Its protein is CASSQVSTGLSGNTIYF.

The chain uses TRBV9 and TRBJ2-5; TRBD2 aligns across 7 bases. The CDR3 length is 14 residues. V lost 0 bases to trimming and J lost 3 bases; unmatched junction nucleotides: 2. CDR1 SGDLS and CDR2 YYNGEE come from the germline V gene. The CDR3 nucleotides are TGTGCCAGCAGCGTAGGCGGGAGTAAAGAGACCCAGTACTTC. Residues: CASSVGGSKETQYF.

V and J are TRBV21-1 and TRBJ1-1; the listed D gene, TRBD1, was not tested against the DNA. TRBV21-1 is designated a pseudogene. The CDR3 has 17 amino acids. CDR3 DNA: TGTGCCAGCAGCAAAGTTAAGCAACAGGCCCCTCGGACTGAAGCTTTCTTT. Protein product: CASSKVKQQAPRTEAFF.

The chain couples TRBV5-1 to TRBJ2-7, with D maybe TRBD1 (6 bases). This CDR3 region has 15 residues. The V end lost 0 bases, the J end lost 2 bases, and 12 bases lay between the germline ends. Germline V gives CDR1 SGHRS, CDR2 YFSETQ. The DNA for the CDR3 is TGCGCCAGCAGCTTGGGAGGGGACATACCCTACGAGCAGTACTTC. Translation gives CASSLGGDIPYEQYF.

The chain employs TRBV14 and TRBJ2-7; TRBD1 aligns across 8 bases. V lost 3 bases to trimming and J lost 3 bases; unmatched junction nucleotides: 7. The CDR3 contains 15 residues. Germline V gene lookup returns CDR1 SGHDN and CDR2 FVKESK. The CDR3, as DNA: TGTGCCAGCAGCCAGGGACAGGCTCAATACTACGAGCAGTACTTC. Translating gives CASSQGQAQYYEQYF.

The chain joins TRBV2 to TRBJ1-1; D is perhaps TRBD1 (6 bases). Trimming removed 6 bases from V and 6 bases from J, with 11 bases in between. The CDR3 totals 12 residues. In germline, CDR1 is SNHLY, CDR2 FYNNEI. CDR3 protein: CASSWTVAEAFF. CDR3 nucleotide sequence: TGTGCCAGCAGCTGGACAGTAGCTGAAGCTTTCTTT.

The chain carries TRBV29-1 and TRBJ2-5, with D possibly TRBD2 on 6 matching bases. CDR1 and CDR2 (germline): SQVTM, ANQGSEA. CDR3 size: 11 residues. The V gene lost 6 bases and the J gene lost 3 bases, with 8 bases spanning the gap. The CDR3 region is CSVEREETQYF. The CDR3 DNA is TGCAGCGTGGAGCGGGAAGAGACCCAGTACTTC.

The rearrangement links TRBV18 to TRBJ1-2; possibly TRBD1 for D (6 bases). Looked up from germline, CDR1 is KGHSH and CDR2 is LQKENI. V lost 8 bases and J 5 bases, leaving 21 bases between the germline ends. CDR3 length: 15 amino acids. CDR3 loop: CASRSQGGPWYGYTF. The CDR3 DNA reads as TGTGCCAGCCGTTCACAAGGGGGACCGTGGTATGGCTACACCTTC.

The chain recombines TRBV29-1 with TRBJ1-1, with unresolved D. The CDR3 extends over 15 amino acids. Trimming shortened V by 2 bases and J by 5 bases, and 18 bases separated the two germline ends. Germline CDR1 reads SQVTM; CDR2 reads ANQGSEA. The chain's CDR3 is CSVEFWVSAGTEAFF. CDR3 coding DNA: TGCAGCGTTGAATTTTGGGTGTCGGCGGGAACTGAAGCTTTCTTT.

V usage is TRBV7-9 and J usage is TRBJ2-2; a weak D match, TRBD1 (6 bases). The CDR3 is 16 amino acids. V gave up 2 bases and J gave up 3 bases, with 13 bases separating them. Per germline, CDR1 SEHNR and CDR2 FQNEAQ (reference sequence). CDR3: CASSLPHRADTGELFF. CDR3 nucleotides: TGTGCCAGCAGCTTACCCCACAGGGCGGACACCGGGGAGCTGTTTTTT. Looking up the rest from reference TRBV7-9 and TRBJ2-2 gives the full variable domain: DTGVSQNPRHKITKRGQNVTFRCDPISEHNRLYWYRQTLGQGPEFLTYFQNEAQLEKSRLLSDRFSAERPKGSFSTLEIQRTEQGDSAMYLCASSLPHRADTGELFFGEGSRLTVL.

The sample holds one count of this clone. The chain combines TRBV5-4 with TRBJ2-3; 10 nucleotides agree with TRBD1. Germline V lookup: CDR1 SGHNT, CDR2 YYREEE (reference sequence). V shed 7 bases and J 4 bases; nucleotides not matched to a gene: 6. The CDR3 covers 14 residues. The CDR3 loop is CASRRDRGADTQYF. In DNA form, the CDR3 reads TGTGCCAGCCGCCGGGACAGGGGCGCAGATACGCAGTATTTT.

The CDR3 spells CASSEVWQGAAFF. In DNA form, the CDR3 reads TGTGCCAGCAGTGAAGTTTGGCAGGGTGCGGCTTTCTTT. The chain uses TRBV6-1 and TRBJ1-1, with a tentative D call TRBD1 (5 bases). From germline, CDR1 is MNHNS and CDR2 SASEGT. The CDR3 totals 13 residues. V lost 1 base and J 11 bases, leaving 14 bases between the germline ends.

The chain uses TRBV5-1 and TRBJ1-1, with D possibly TRBD1 on 5 matching bases. From germline, CDR1 is SGHRS and CDR2 YFSETQ. Trimming took 4 bases from V and 3 from J, leaving 22 bases between them. This CDR3 has 17 amino acids. The CDR3 nucleotides read TGCGCCAGCAGCGGACTAGGGAGGGGCCCAGAGGACACTGAAGCTTTCTTT. Protein sequence: CASSGLGRGPEDTEAFF.

This clone has only one observation. The chain carries TRBV3-1 (or the pseudogene TRBV3-2) and TRBJ2-7; TRBD2 aligns across 7 bases. Per the germline V gene, CDR1 is LGHDT and CDR2 is YNNKEL (reference sequence). This CDR3 has 16 amino acids. J gave up 8 bases and V 4 bases, and 17 bases lay outside the gene matches. The CDR3 bases are TGTGCCAGCAGCCTGGGGTCTATAAGCGGGGTGACCCAGCAGTACTTC. Its translation: CASSLGSISGVTQQYF.

The CDR3 DNA reads as TGTGCCAGCAAACAGGGGGCAGCAACAGATACGCAGTATTTT. Translation gives CASKQGAATDTQYF. V is TRBV6-5 and J is TRBJ2-3, with 9 bases lining up with TRBD1. The CDR3 sequence is 14 residues long. Looked up from germline, CDR1 is MNHEY and CDR2 is SVGAGI. J was trimmed by 3 bases and V by 7 bases; bases with no gene match: 5.

The chain uses TRBV29-1 and TRBJ1-1; D unresolved. Germline values: CDR1 SQVTM, CDR2 ANQGSEA. V lost 4 bases to trimming and J lost 0 bases, with 9 bases between them. The CDR3 length is 13 residues. CDR3 coding DNA: TGCAGCGTTGTCAGGCCAATGAACACTGAAGCTTTCTTT. The encoded protein is CSVVRPMNTEAFF.

This clone occurred a few times. This sequence joins TRBV25-1 and TRBJ1-1; tentative D call: TRBD1 (5 bases). This CDR3 has 15 amino acids. V was trimmed by 6 bases and J by 5 bases, leaving 19 bases between them. In germline, CDR1 is MGHDK, CDR2 SYGVNS. CDR3 nucleotide sequence: TGTGCCAGCAGGATGACGGCAGGGAGGAGAACTGAAGCTTTCTTT. Encoded protein: CASRMTAGRRTEAFF.